The clone carrying this T cell receptor beta chain was found many times. Antigen: not known. The sample originates from a study of T cell repertoires in cytomegalovirus infection. Study-wide results and caveats: Clonotypes of TCR beta that were HLA-C-restricted and CMV-specific dominated the ex vivo response.

TCRdb re-called the reads with MiXCR, one entry per CDR3 protein. The table records nearly 550,000 distinct CDR3 sequences, 16% of them present only once. Germline trimming cut 6 bases from V and 4 bases from J; bases unmatched to any gene: 9. The CDR3 totals 17 residues. Germline CDR1 MDHEN, CDR2 SYDVKM. The sequenced material came from CD8+ T cells from PBMCs. The chain recombines TRBV28 with TRBJ2-3; 14 nucleotides line up with TRBD2. This receptor was taken from a human donor in good health (CMV status not recorded). Some clones in this sample may be carry-over from other donors' samples. CDR3 sequence: CASSRLGLAGGPDTQYF. The CDR3 DNA reads as TGTGCCAGCAGCCGTCTCGGACTAGCGGGAGGACCAGATACGCAGTATTTT.